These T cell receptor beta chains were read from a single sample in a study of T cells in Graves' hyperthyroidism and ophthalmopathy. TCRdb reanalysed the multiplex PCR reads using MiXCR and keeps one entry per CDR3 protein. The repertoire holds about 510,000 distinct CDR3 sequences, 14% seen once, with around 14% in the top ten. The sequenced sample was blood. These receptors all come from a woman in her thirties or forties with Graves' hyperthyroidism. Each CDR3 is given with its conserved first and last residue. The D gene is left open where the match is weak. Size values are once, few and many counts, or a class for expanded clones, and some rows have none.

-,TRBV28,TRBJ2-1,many,CASRTKRNSYNEQFF,TGTGCCAGCAGAACAAAGCGGAACTCCTACAATGAGCAGTTCTTC
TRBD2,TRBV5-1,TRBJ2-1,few,CASSLWSGGATEPQFF,TGCGCCAGCAGCTTGTGGTCGGGAGGGGCGACCGAACCGCAGTTCTTC
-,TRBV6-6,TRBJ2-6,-,CASSYSTAATNVLTF,TGTGCCAGCAGTTACTCGACGGCAGCAACCAACGTCCTGACTTTC
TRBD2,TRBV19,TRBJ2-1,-,CASSIGTSVTYNEQFF,TGTGCCAGTAGTATAGGGACTAGCGTTACCTACAATGAGCAGTTCTTC
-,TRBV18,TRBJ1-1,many,CASSPGQGISTEAFF,TGTGCCAGCTCACCGGGGCAGGGGATATCAACTGAAGCTTTCTTT
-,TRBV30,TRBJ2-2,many,CAWSVFTGELFF,TGTGCCTGGAGTGTGTTCACCGGGGAGCTGTTTTTT
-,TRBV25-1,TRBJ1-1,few,CASSELRGEAFF,TGTGCCAGCAGTGAATTGCGGGGTGAAGCTTTCTTT
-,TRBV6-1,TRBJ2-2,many,CASSSRGPGELFF,TGTGCCAGCAGCTCCCGGGGCCCCGGGGAGCTGTTTTTT
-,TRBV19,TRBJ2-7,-,CASNRDGRMDEQYF,TGTGCCAGTAACAGGGATGGCCGTATGGACGAGCAGTACTTC
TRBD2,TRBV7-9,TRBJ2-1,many,CASSLVGGPILAGWEQFF,TGTGCCAGCAGCTTAGTCGGGGGCCCGATTCTAGCGGGCTGGGAGCAGTTCTTC
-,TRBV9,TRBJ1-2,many,CASSVVGEGNYGYTF,TGTGCCAGCAGCGTAGTTGGCGAGGGGAACTATGGCTACACCTTC
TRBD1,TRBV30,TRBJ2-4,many,CAWSTGTGGLYIQYF,TGTGCCTGGAGTACGGGGACAGGGGGCCTGTACATTCAGTACTTC
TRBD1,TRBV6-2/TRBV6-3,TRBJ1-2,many,CASRGDREDGYTF,TGTGCCAGCAGGGGGGACAGGGAGGATGGCTACACCTTC
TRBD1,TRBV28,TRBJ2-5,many,CASTPGGTGGQETQYF,TGTGCCAGCACCCCCGGCGGGACAGGGGGACAAGAGACCCAGTACTTC
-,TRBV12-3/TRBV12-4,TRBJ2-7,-,CASSPIGSSYEQYF,TGTGCCAGCAGTCCCATTGGTAGCTCCTACGAGCAGTACTTC
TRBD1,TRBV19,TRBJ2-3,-,CASSKNRQGQGTDTQYF,TGTGCCAGTAGTAAAAACCGACAGGGTCAAGGGACAGATACGCAGTATTTT
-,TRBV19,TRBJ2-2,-,CASSNGNSGELFF,TGTGCCAGTAGTAACGGGAACTCCGGGGAGCTGTTTTTT
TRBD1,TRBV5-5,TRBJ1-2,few,CASSLGQGSFGYTF,TGTGCCAGCAGCTTGGGACAGGGGAGTTTCGGCTACACCTTC
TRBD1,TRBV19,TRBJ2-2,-,CASSIGTGGNTGELFF,TGTGCCAGTAGTATCGGGACAGGGGGGAACACCGGGGAGCTGTTTTTT
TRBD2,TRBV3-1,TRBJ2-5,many,CASQLGREAETQYF,TGTGCCAGCCAGCTGGGGCGGGAGGCGGAGACCCAGTACTTC
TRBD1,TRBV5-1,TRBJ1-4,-,CASTDTQGAQEKLFF,TGCGCCAGCACCGACACACAGGGGGCGCAGGAAAAACTGTTTTTT
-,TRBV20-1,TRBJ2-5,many,CSAKGETQYF,TGCAGTGCTAAGGGAGAGACCCAGTACTTC
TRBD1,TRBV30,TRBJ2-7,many,CAWTGTDFLAEQYF,TGTGCCTGGACGGGGACAGACTTCCTCGCCGAGCAGTACTTC
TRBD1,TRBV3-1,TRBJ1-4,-,CASSQTPGQGAEKLFF,TGTGCCAGCAGCCAGACCCCGGGACAGGGGGCGGAAAAACTGTTTTTT
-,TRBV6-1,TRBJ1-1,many,CASSVGTSNTEAFF,TGTGCCAGCAGTGTCGGGACCTCGAACACTGAAGCTTTCTTT
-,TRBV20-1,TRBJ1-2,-,CSASTGFPQDGYTF,TGCAGTGCTAGCACAGGGTTCCCTCAAGATGGCTACACCTTC
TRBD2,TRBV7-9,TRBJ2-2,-,CASGIRLAGRTGELFF,TGTGCCAGCGGCATACGACTAGCGGGGAGAACCGGGGAGCTGTTTTTT
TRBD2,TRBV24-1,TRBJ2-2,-,CATSDFGGGTGELFF,TGTGCCACCAGTGATTTCGGGGGGGGCACCGGGGAGCTGTTTTTT
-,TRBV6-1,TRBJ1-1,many,CASTYGVLNTEAFF,TGTGCCAGCACGTACGGGGTTCTGAACACTGAAGCTTTCTTT
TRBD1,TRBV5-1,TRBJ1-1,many,CASSSQGDRGTEAFF,TGCGCCAGCAGCTCCCAAGGGGACAGGGGAACTGAAGCTTTCTTT
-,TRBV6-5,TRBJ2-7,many,CASSYDTTFSYEQYF,TGTGCCAGCAGTTACGACACGACTTTCTCCTACGAGCAGTACTTC
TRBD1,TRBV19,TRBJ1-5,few,CASNRGYSNQPQHF,TGTGCCAGTAACAGGGGGTATAGCAATCAGCCCCAGCATTTT
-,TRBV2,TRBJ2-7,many,CASSVLSYEQYF,TGTGCCAGCAGTGTACTTTCCTACGAGCAGTACTTC
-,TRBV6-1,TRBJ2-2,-,CASSRTGGVAGEFSTGELFF,TGTGCCAGCAGTCGGACAGGAGGGGTCGCGGGAGAATTTTCGACCGGGGAGCTGTTTTTT
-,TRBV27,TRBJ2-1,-,CASSLSELSSYNEQFF,TGTGCCAGCAGTTTATCGGAACTTAGCTCCTACAATGAGCAGTTCTTC
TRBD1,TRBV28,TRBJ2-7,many,CASSLLWARTGRREQYF,TGTGCCAGCAGTTTATTATGGGCTCGGACAGGGCGAAGGGAGCAGTACTTC
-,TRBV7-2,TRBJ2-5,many,CASSLWGRAYQETQYF,TGTGCCAGCAGCTTATGGGGCAGGGCTTACCAAGAGACCCAGTACTTC